What follows are 14 T cell receptor beta chains derived from one specimen sequenced in a study of blood T cell repertoires in COVID-19 (dated by TCRdb to between 2020 and 2021). The library was made by the immunoSEQ multiplex PCR assay. Imported from immuneACCESS, the table was reduced by TCRdb to in-frame sequences with V and J called. These copies leave out some clones; in studies compared against another copy, an unresolved V gene accounts for under half, and the cause of the remainder is not known. In all, the sample holds more than 65,000 clones, and approximately 85% of those were seen once. The biggest ten clones account for 4% to 5.5% of the sample. The sample comprised peripheral blood. These receptors all come from a man older than 75 with acute or convalescent COVID-19.

The chain is built from TRBV29-1 and TRBJ2-2; D possibly corresponds to TRBD1 (6 bases). Trimming stripped 7 bases from V and 2 bases from J, with 14 bases between. The CDR3 loop spans 14 amino acids. Per the germline V gene, CDR1 is SQVTM and CDR2 is ANQGSEA. As DNA, the CDR3 is TGCAGCGCGACAGGTGCGACAAACACCGGGGAGCTGTTTTTT. Residues: CSATGATNTGELFF.

The chain recombines TRBV10-3 with TRBJ2-1, with D unclear. V was cut by 0 bases and J by 5 bases, with 8 bases left in between. This CDR3 has 14 residues. In germline, CDR1 is ENHRY, CDR2 SYGVKD. This chain's CDR3 is CAISESNSHNEQFF. The CDR3, as DNA: TGTGCCATCAGTGAGTCTAACAGTCACAATGAGCAGTTCTTC.

In DNA, the CDR3 is TGTGCCAGTAGTATAGGAAGACAGGGAGGATTGCGTACTGAAGCTTTCTTT. Translation: CASSIGRQGGLRTEAFF. The V and J genes are TRBV19 and TRBJ1-1, with 7 bases lining up with TRBD1. CDR1 is LNHDA, CDR2 SQIVND, per germline (reference sequence). The V gene end was trimmed by 1 base and the J gene end by 5 bases; junction bases not matched to a gene: 13. The CDR3 runs 17 residues. The full variable domain, its missing parts supplied by reference TRBV19 and TRBJ1-1, is DGGITQSPKYLFRKEGQNVTLSCEQNLNHDAMYWYRQDPGQGLRLIYYSQIVNDFQKGDIAEGYSVSREKKESFPLTVTSAQKNPTAFYLCASSIGRQGGLRTEAFFGQGTRLTVV.

V and J are TRBV3-1 (or the pseudogene TRBV3-2) and TRBJ1-4; tentatively, D is TRBD1 (6 bases). The germline V and J ends were trimmed by 1 base and 5 bases, with 11 bases remaining between them. Germline loops: CDR1 LGHDT, CDR2 YNNKEL (reference sequence). There are 15 residues in the CDR3. The CDR3 nucleotides are TGTGCCAGCAGCCAAGCAGGACAGTTGAATGAAAAACTGTTTTTT. Protein: CASSQAGQLNEKLFF.

V and J are TRBV28 and TRBJ1-5; D is uncertain. Trimming took 6 bases from V and 6 from J, leaving 9 bases between them. CDR1 is MDHEN and CDR2 is SYDVKM in the germline V gene. The CDR3 has 12 amino acids. The DNA for the CDR3 is TGTGCCAGCAGCCTAGTTCGTCAGCCCCAGCATTTT. Translation: CASSLVRQPQHF.

The V and J genes are TRBV28 and TRBJ1-1; possibly TRBD1 for D (6 bases). The V end was cut by 4 bases, the J end by 2 bases, with 11 bases between. The CDR3 spans 14 residues. Per germline, CDR1 MDHEN and CDR2 SYDVKM. The CDR3 region is CASSSLDSNTEAFF. The CDR3 DNA reads as TGTGCCAGCAGTTCCCTGGACAGTAACACTGAAGCTTTCTTT.

The rearrangement uses TRBV18 and TRBJ2-1; TRBD2 matches 12 bases. V lost 3 bases and J lost 8; bases outside the gene matches: 8. CDR1 is KGHSH, CDR2 LQKENI, per germline. The CDR3 is made up of 16 amino acids. The CDR3 DNA sequence: TGTGCCAGCTCACCTTCTAGCGGGGGGGTCATGGATGAGCAGTTCTTC. Translated: CASSPSSGGVMDEQFF.

The rearrangement uses TRBV30 and TRBJ2-7, with D maybe TRBD1 (5 bases). CDR1 is GTSNPN and CDR2 is SVGIG in the germline V gene (reference sequence). The CDR3 is made up of 12 amino acids. V lost 2 bases and J 2 bases, leaving 7 bases between the germline ends. CDR3 DNA sequence: TGTGCCTGGAGTTTAGGGGCCTACGAGCAGTACTTC. It yields the protein CAWSLGAYEQYF.

The V and J genes are TRBV2 and TRBJ1-2; tentative D call: TRBD1 (6 bases). There are 11 residues in the CDR3. CDR1 is SNHLY and CDR2 is FYNNEI in the germline V gene. Trimming removed 4 bases from V and 7 bases from J, with 7 bases in between. The CDR3 region has the DNA TGTGCCAGCAGTGCACAGGGTGGCTACACCTTC. Protein sequence: CASSAQGGYTF.

The chain couples TRBV10-3 to TRBJ1-2; 9 bases align to TRBD1. The CDR3 loop spans 14 amino acids. J was trimmed by 2 bases and V by 4 bases; bases with no gene match: 2. Germline V gene lookup returns CDR1 ENHRY and CDR2 SYGVKD. CDR3 sequence: CAISVGQGNYGYTF. CDR3 sequence (DNA): TGTGCCATCAGTGTGGGACAGGGAAACTATGGCTACACCTTC.

The rearrangement uses TRBV5-1 and TRBJ2-7, with TRBD2 as a possible D gene (5 bases). This CDR3 comprises 14 residues. V was cut by 2 bases and J by 0 bases, with 9 bases left in between. The germline gives CDR1 SGHRS, CDR2 YFSETQ. The DNA for the CDR3 is TGCGCCAGCAGCTTCTCCGGGATCTCCTACGAGCAGTACTTC. Protein product: CASSFSGISYEQYF.

This clone was detected once. V and J are TRBV7-8 and TRBJ2-7, with a tentative D call TRBD2 (6 bases). Germline V CDR1 and CDR2: SGHVS, FQNEAQ. V dropped 3 bases and J dropped 4 bases, with 10 bases sitting between them. The CDR3 spans 13 residues. The CDR3 loop is CASSFRELYEQYF. CDR3 in DNA: TGTGCCAGCAGCTTTCGGGAGTTATACGAGCAGTACTTC.

In regard to this clone: At one end, the junction sequence differs from germline, possibly due to a read error. This rearrangement joins TRBV4-1 to TRBJ1-2; D unresolved. Germline lookup yields CDR1 MGHRA and CDR2 YSYEKL. The CDR3 consists of 20 residues. CDR3 residues: CASSEDAVRDQSRVNYGYTF. CDR3 bases: TGCGCCAGCAGCGAAGATGCGGTCAGAGATCAGAGCCGGGTTAACTATGGCTACACCTTC.

This clone came up a few times. V is TRBV6-5 and J is TRBJ2-3; D unresolved. The CDR3 sequence is 15 residues long. Looked up from germline, CDR1 is MNHEY and CDR2 is SVGAGI. Trimming took 6 bases from V and 0 from J, leaving 13 bases between them. The CDR3 protein is CASRRMMASTDTQYF. The CDR3 coding sequence is TGTGCCAGCAGACGAATGATGGCTAGCACAGATACGCAGTATTTT.